This record looks at one T cell receptor beta chain sequence and its context. Antigen specificity is unknown. A single record per CDR3 protein comes from TCRdb applying MiXCR to the reads. The data contain roughly 600,000 distinct CDR3 sequences, approximately 24% of them singletons. This sample is part of a study of T cell repertoires in cytomegalovirus infection. Turning to the study itself: Indicated by public TCR beta signatures were CMV infection and matching HLA type.

The germline V and J ends were trimmed by 6 bases and 3 bases, with 11 bases remaining between them. CDR3 size: 12 residues. From germline, CDR1 is SQVTM and CDR2 ANQGSEA. Points from the study as a whole: Of the TCR beta families, the public ones yielded a cumulative frequency that identified carriers of CMV plus the relevant HLA. What dominated the ex vivo response were HLA-C-restricted CMV-specific TCR beta clonotypes.

The chain employs TRBV29-1 and TRBJ1-2; the D gene is possibly TRBD1 (5 bases). Sequenced: CD8+ T cells from PBMCs. The clonotype was recovered from a human donor in good health (CMV status not recorded). Some clones in this sample may be carry-over from other donors' samples. CDR3 in amino acids: CSVQQQDYGYTF. CDR3 nucleotides: TGCAGCGTCCAACAACAGGACTATGGCTACACCTTC.